One sample yielded the 9 T cell receptor beta chains listed below, sequenced in a study of identical twins. Using its own MiXCR run on the 5' RACE reads, TCRdb lists one record per CDR3 protein. The sample has 650,000 to 800,000 distinct CDR3 sequences, roughly 8% seen once; the top ten hold 0.8% to 1%. These data also featured in a second study, about yellow fever vaccine responses in identical twins.

The sequenced sample consisted of PBMCs. These receptors were obtained from a woman aged 18-30 years in good health.

This clonotype was recorded at least ten times. The gene calls are TRBV12-3 or TRBV12-4 and TRBJ1-6; TRBD1 agrees at 7 bases. The CDR3 sequence is 14 residues long. The junction had 2 bases not matched to a gene; V was cut back by 2 bases and J by 7 bases. CDR3 sequence reads: CASSLTGDNSPLHF. The CDR3 coding sequence is TGTGCCAGCAGTTTAACAGGGGACAATTCACCCCTCCACTTT.

This clonotype has a handful of counts. The rearrangement uses TRBV3-1 and TRBJ2-1; D gene uncertain. Germline V gene data show CDR1 as LGHDT and CDR2 as YNNKEL (reference sequence). The CDR3 consists of 13 residues. V dropped 8 bases and J dropped 7 bases, with 15 bases sitting between them. CDR3 loop: CASRRAFGNEQFF. DNA of the CDR3: TGTGCCAGCCGCCGGGCCTTCGGTAATGAGCAGTTCTTC.

J is TRBJ2-2 and V is TRBV27; 9 nucleotides line up with TRBD1. Looked up from germline, CDR1 is MNHEY and CDR2 is SMNVEV (reference sequence). CDR3 length: 15 amino acids. V shed 10 bases, J shed 5 bases, and the junction held 11 bases outside the gene matches. In DNA form, the CDR3 reads TGTGCCACCACCCCGGGGGACAGGGTAACCGGGGAGCTGTTTTTT. Protein sequence: CATTPGDRVTGELFF.

The V and J genes are TRBV4-1 and TRBJ2-3, with D perhaps matching TRBD1 (6 bases). This CDR3 is built from 18 residues. The germline gives CDR1 MGHRA, CDR2 YSYEKL. The V end was cut by 6 bases, the J end by 5 bases, with 27 bases between. This CDR3 is CASRSQGNPTAKGDTQYF. The CDR3 DNA reads as TGCGCCAGCAGGAGTCAGGGGAACCCCACAGCTAAGGGAGATACGCAGTATTTT.

The chain couples TRBV5-1 to TRBJ2-7; D not resolved. V gave up 7 bases and J gave up 0 bases, with 11 bases separating them. This CDR3 spans 13 amino acids. Germline V gene lookup returns CDR1 SGHRS and CDR2 YFSETQ. The DNA for the CDR3 is TGCGCCAGCGGCACGCCCGGCTCCTACGAGCAGTACTTC. Its protein product is CASGTPGSYEQYF. Complete variable domain (other parts from reference TRBV5-1 and TRBJ2-7): KAGVTQTPRYLIKTRGQQVTLSCSPISGHRSVSWYQQTPGQGLQFLFEYFSETQRNKGNFPGRFSGRQFSNSRSEMNVSTLELGDSALYLCASGTPGSYEQYFGPGTRLTVT.

Ten or more counts support this clonotype. This sequence joins TRBV12-3 or TRBV12-4 and TRBJ2-3, with D tentatively TRBD1 or TRBD2 (5 bases each). The CDR3 loop spans 14 amino acids. Trimming removed 2 bases at V and 3 bases at J, with 9 bases between. The CDR3 bases are TGTGCCAGCAGTTTATTTGGGGGAACAGATACGCAGTATTTT. Protein product: CASSLFGGTDTQYF.

The chain carries TRBV3-1 and TRBJ2-2; 12 bases map to TRBD2. From germline, CDR1 is LGHDT and CDR2 YNNKEL (reference sequence). The length of the CDR3 is 16 residues. Trimming at V came to 3 bases and at J to 3 bases, leaving 2 bases not matched to a gene. CDR3 loop: CASSQTSGSDTGELFF. CDR3 DNA: TGTGCCAGCAGCCAGACTAGCGGGAGCGACACCGGGGAGCTGTTTTTT.

This clonotype was detected many times. V is TRBV12-3 or TRBV12-4 and J is TRBJ2-2; TRBD2 aligns across 8 bases. This CDR3 is built from 15 residues. V was clipped by 3 bases and J by 5 bases; unmatched bases: 5. CDR3 bases: TGTGCCAGCAGTTTTGGCCCGGGGGGGACCGGGGAGCTGTTTTTT. It translates to CASSFGPGGTGELFF.

This clonotype was seen ten or more times. The chain recombines TRBV12-3 or TRBV12-4 with TRBJ1-1; a possible D gene is TRBD1 (6 bases). V lost 7 bases, J lost 0 bases, and 18 bases lay in between. This CDR3 is built from 16 residues. CDR3 sequence (DNA): TGTGCCAGCATTCGGGCAGGGGCGCGCCTGAACACTGAAGCTTTCTTT. This codes for CASIRAGARLNTEAFF.